Shown below are 25 T cell receptor beta chains from a single sample sequenced in a study of CD8+CD57+ T cells in acquired aplastic anemia. The TCR beta profiling, which covered VDJ combination and CDR3 sequence, was carried out using genomic DNA as the template. TCRdb reprocessed the reads with MiXCR, giving one entry per CDR3 protein. The sample shows about 210,000 distinct CDR3 sequences, around 60% of them seen only once. The sequenced material came from sorted CD4+, CD8+, or CD8+CD57+ T cells (not recorded which) from PBMCs. These receptors came from a human donor in good health.

V usage is TRBV19 and J usage is TRBJ2-7; TRBD1 or TRBD2 may be the D gene (5 bases each). V was clipped by 3 bases and J by 5 bases, with 8 bases between them. Germline V gives CDR1 LNHDA, CDR2 SQIVND (reference sequence). CDR3 length equals 12 residues. The DNA for the CDR3 is TGTGCCAGTAGTATTGGGACGAACGAGCAGTACTTC. Its protein product is CASSIGTNEQYF.

This clonotype was observed many times. The chain has TRBV14 and TRBJ2-7; no clear D. Germline lookup yields CDR1 SGHDN and CDR2 FVKESK. Trimming stripped 0 bases from V and 5 bases from J, with 8 bases between. CDR3 length: 13 residues. For the CDR3, the DNA is TGTGCCAGCAGCCAAGATATCCAGGACGAGCAGTACTTC. Residues: CASSQDIQDEQYF.

The chain employs TRBV7-6 and TRBJ2-7; no clear D. The CDR3 is 13 amino acids. V was cut by 0 bases and J by 2 bases, with 5 bases left in between. Germline V gene sequence: CDR1 SGHVS, CDR2 FNYEAQ. The CDR3 nucleotides read TGTGCCAGCAGCTTAGCGGTCGCCTACGAGCAGTACTTC. Translated, it gives CASSLAVAYEQYF. The full variable domain, rest sourced from reference TRBV7-6 and TRBJ2-7, is GAGVSQSPRYKVTKRGQDVALRCDPISGHVSLYWYRQALGQGPEFLTYFNYEAQQDKSGLPNDRFSAERPEGSISTLTIQRTEQRDSAMYRCASSLAVAYEQYFGPGTRLTVT.

The chain joins TRBV2 to TRBJ2-1, with a tentative D call TRBD2 (6 bases). Trimming took 6 bases from V and 8 from J, leaving 17 bases between them. The CDR3 extends over 14 amino acids. The germline V gene encodes CDR1 SNHLY and CDR2 FYNNEI. The CDR3, as DNA: TGTGCCAGCAGCCTCGATCCTAGCGCAGATGAGCAGTTCTTC. Translated, it gives CASSLDPSADEQFF.

The gene calls are TRBV2 and TRBJ2-7, with D perhaps given as TRBD1 or TRBD2 (5 bases each). Germline V lookup: CDR1 SNHLY, CDR2 FYNNEI. The CDR3 is 13 amino acids. Deletions cut 6 bases from V and 3 bases from J, with 12 bases between. The CDR3 loop reads CASSDGTHYEQYF. For the CDR3, the DNA is TGTGCCAGCAGCGACGGGACCCACTACGAGCAGTACTTC.

This clonotype was counted many times. The chain joins TRBV7-8 to TRBJ2-1, with a tentative D call TRBD1 (6 bases). Trimming took off 2 bases at V and 10 bases at J, with 12 bases between the two ends. The CDR3 totals 13 residues. Germline loops: CDR1 SGHVS, CDR2 FQNEAQ. CDR3 residues: CASSLSAGTEQFF. The CDR3 bases are TGTGCCAGCAGCTTATCGGCCGGGACAGAGCAGTTCTTC.

This chain uses TRBV14 with TRBJ2-2; D call uncertain. Germline V gene lookup returns CDR1 SGHDN and CDR2 FVKESK. The CDR3 consists of 13 residues. The V end was cut by 1 base, the J end by 6 bases, with 6 bases between. CDR3: CASSQVLAGELFF. In DNA form, the CDR3 reads TGTGCCAGCAGCCAAGTGTTGGCCGGGGAGCTGTTTTTT.

This clonotype was seen once. This rearrangement joins TRBV20-1 to TRBJ1-5, with TRBD1 identical over 9 bases. The CDR3 is made up of 16 amino acids. V shed 5 bases, J shed 0 bases, and the junction held 8 bases outside the gene matches. Germline loops: CDR1 DFQATT, CDR2 SNEGSKA (reference sequence). The chain's CDR3 is CSALPGQGYSNQPQHF. The CDR3 DNA sequence: TGCAGTGCTTTACCGGGACAGGGTTATAGCAATCAGCCCCAGCATTTT.

The gene calls are TRBV12-3 or TRBV12-4 and TRBJ2-7; 7 bases map to TRBD1. This CDR3 comprises 14 residues. With 2 bases clipped from V and 2 bases from J, the junction kept 3 bases outside the gene matches. DNA of the CDR3: TGTGCCAGCAGTTTAAGGGGGCCTCCCTACGAGCAGTACTTC. Translating it yields CASSLRGPPYEQYF.

The J gene is TRBJ1-5, the V gene TRBV7-3; unclear D gene. This CDR3 comprises 14 residues. Between the trimmed V and J ends, which lost 4 bases and 3 bases, there was a span of 10 bases. Germline CDR1 and CDR2: SGHTA and FQGTGA. The DNA for the CDR3 is TGTGCCAGCAGCTCGGGTGGGCTCAATCAGCCCCAGCATTTT. It yields the protein CASSSGGLNQPQHF.

This clonotype was counted between two and nine times. The chain links TRBV29-1 to TRBJ2-1, with D maybe TRBD2 (5 bases). Trimming removed 6 bases at V and 0 bases at J, with 15 bases between. Germline-derived CDR1 and CDR2 are SQVTM and ANQGSEA. CDR3 length equals 15 residues. The chain's CDR3 is CSVGGGGLSYNEQFF. Here the CDR3 DNA reads TGCAGCGTAGGAGGTGGCGGGCTCTCCTACAATGAGCAGTTCTTC.

This clonotype has only a few counts. This chain links TRBV2 with TRBJ1-2; D unresolved. The CDR3 is 10 residues long. Germline CDR1 SNHLY, CDR2 FYNNEI. The V gene lost 10 bases and the J gene lost 6 bases, with 9 bases spanning the gap. CDR3: CAIPYDGYTF. The CDR3 region has the DNA TGTGCCATCCCCTACGATGGCTACACCTTC.

This rearrangement joins TRBV24-1 to TRBJ2-3; 9 bases fit TRBD2. The germline V gene encodes CDR1 KGHDR and CDR2 SFDVKD. This CDR3 contains 13 residues. The junction had 0 bases not matched to a gene; V was cut back by 5 bases and J by 4 bases. CDR3 in amino acids: CATSVAGADTQYF. The CDR3 DNA follows: TGTGCCACCAGTGTAGCGGGAGCAGATACGCAGTATTTT.

The chain links TRBV20-1 to TRBJ2-1; unclear D gene. Trimming removed 2 bases from V and 4 bases from J, with 12 bases in between. The CDR3 runs to 14 residues. CDR1 and CDR2 from the germline V gene are DFQATT and SNEGSKA (reference sequence). The chain's CDR3 is CSARSQEIYNEQFF. CDR3 nucleotides: TGCAGTGCTAGAAGCCAGGAGATATACAATGAGCAGTTCTTC.

The J gene is TRBJ1-6, the V gene TRBV7-6; D gene unclear. Germline V gene data show CDR1 as SGHVS and CDR2 as FNYEAQ. Trimming cost V 1 base and J 8 bases, with 6 bases left between them. The CDR3 sequence is 13 residues long. Written as DNA, the CDR3 is TGTGCCAGCAGCTTAGAGGGTTATTCACCCCTCCACTTT. Translated, it gives CASSLEGYSPLHF.

The sample holds many counts of this clonotype. The chain uses TRBV5-1 and TRBJ2-1; D not resolved. The V end was cut by 3 bases, the J end by 7 bases, with 8 bases between. CDR3 size: 12 residues. Germline loops: CDR1 SGHRS, CDR2 YFSETQ. The CDR3 DNA reads TGCGCCAGCAGCTCCTACACAAATGAGCAGTTCTTC. It codes for CASSSYTNEQFF. The whole variable domain, filled in from reference TRBV5-1 and TRBJ2-1, reads KAGVTQTPRYLIKTRGQQVTLSCSPISGHRSVSWYQQTPGQGLQFLFEYFSETQRNKGNFPGRFSGRQFSNSRSEMNVSTLELGDSALYLCASSSYTNEQFFGPGTRLTVL.

This clonotype was picked up one time. This chain joins TRBV25-1 and TRBJ1-5; 7 bases line up with TRBD1. CDR1 is MGHDK, CDR2 SYGVNS, per germline. The CDR3 spans 14 residues. Trimming at V came to 6 bases and at J to 3 bases, leaving 5 bases not matched to a gene. The CDR3 DNA sequence: TGTGCCAGCAGCCAGACAGGGTTCAATCAGCCCCAGCATTTT. Encoded protein: CASSQTGFNQPQHF.

The chain is built from TRBV7-9 and TRBJ2-7; D perhaps matches TRBD2 (6 bases). The CDR3 covers 14 residues. Germline V CDR1 and CDR2: SEHNR, FQNEAQ (reference sequence). V gave up 7 bases and J gave up 6 bases, with 19 bases separating them. The CDR3 here is CASTGRASKGEQYF. CDR3 in DNA: TGTGCCAGCACCGGGAGAGCCTCCAAGGGCGAGCAGTACTTC.

The genes are TRBV7-2 and TRBJ1-2, with D perhaps matching TRBD1 (6 bases). The CDR3 has 15 residues. V shed 3 bases and J shed 6 bases, with 17 bases lying between them. The germline V gene encodes CDR1 SGHTA and CDR2 FQGNSA. CDR3 DNA sequence: TGTGCCAGCAGCTTCACGAAGTCCAGGGGCAATGGCTACACCTTC. Translating it yields CASSFTKSRGNGYTF.

A single count supports this clonotype. The chain has TRBV2 and TRBJ1-4; the match to TRBD1 covers 7 bases. V shed 7 bases and J 8 bases; nucleotides not matched to a gene: 7. This CDR3 region has 13 residues. Germline CDR1 and CDR2: SNHLY and FYNNEI. The CDR3 reads CASIRDSGEKLFF. The DNA for the CDR3 is TGTGCCAGCATAAGGGACAGTGGCGAAAAACTGTTTTTT.

The chain combines TRBV10-3 with TRBJ2-6, with D possibly being TRBD1 or TRBD2 (5 bases each). The ends were cut back, 10 bases at V and 4 bases at J, with 20 bases in the middle. The CDR3 consists of 16 residues. Germline lookup yields CDR1 ENHRY and CDR2 SYGVKD. The CDR3 DNA is TGTGCCAGCAATTCACAGGCGAGGGACGGGGCCAACGTCCTGACTTTC. Translation gives CASNSQARDGANVLTF.

In its sample, this clonotype was seen once. The chain has TRBV25-1 and TRBJ2-1; 14 nucleotides agree with TRBD2. The length of the CDR3 is 16 residues. V was clipped by 3 bases and J by 7 bases; unmatched bases: 5. CDR1 is MGHDK, CDR2 SYGVNS, per germline. The CDR3 DNA reads TGTGCCAGCAGTGATCCGGGACTAGCGGGAGATAATGAGCAGTTCTTC. Translation gives CASSDPGLAGDNEQFF.

Only a few counts were recorded for this clonotype. The V gene is TRBV6-5, the J gene TRBJ2-2; D possibly matches TRBD1 or TRBD2 (5 bases each). The CDR3 consists of 13 residues. Looked up from germline, CDR1 is MNHEY and CDR2 is SVGAGI. The ends were cut back, 7 bases at V and 4 bases at J, with 10 bases in the middle. The CDR3 region is CASTEGRTGELFF. The CDR3 coding sequence is TGTGCCAGCACTGAGGGGCGCACCGGGGAGCTGTTTTTT.

The chain joins TRBV19 to TRBJ1-2; possible D gene TRBD1, 6 bases. The CDR3 extends over 11 amino acids. The germline V and J ends were trimmed by 6 bases and 9 bases, with 11 bases remaining between them. The V gene's germline CDR1 is LNHDA and CDR2 SQIVND (reference sequence). CDR3 in amino acids: CASRYDRRYTF. The CDR3 nucleotides are TGTGCCAGTAGATATGACAGGCGCTACACCTTC.

The rearrangement links TRBV4-1 to TRBJ2-5; the D gene is possibly TRBD1 (6 bases). Per germline, CDR1 MGHRA and CDR2 YSYEKL. The length of the CDR3 is 13 residues. V shed 3 bases and J shed 5 bases, with 10 bases lying between them. This CDR3 is CASSQDSRETQYF. CDR3 sequence (DNA): TGCGCCAGCAGCCAGGACAGTCGGGAGACCCAGTACTTC.